This T cell receptor beta chain was sequenced in a study of blood T cells in healthy people across ages. Findings and limits, study-wide: Leaving the PBMCs unsorted stopped any conclusive comparison of naive versus antigen-experienced cells. Estimates of total diversity, which came from one million sequenced T cells, were considered to be underestimates.

Then a second PCR, running about 6 to 11 cycles, was carried out with a sample-barcoded 5' primer and a J-beta primer mix. Each of the cDNA molecules was tagged by a template-switch adaptor with 12 random nucleotides. TCRdb passed the 5' RACE reads through MiXCR, listing each CDR3 protein once. The sample consists of about 1,600,000 distinct CDR3 sequences, 42% of them appearing once. This clonotype showed up just a few times. Its antigen is unknown. The CDR3 consists of 14 residues. Germline V lookup: CDR1 MDHEN, CDR2 SYDVKM. V gave up 1 base and J gave up 5 bases, with 11 bases separating them. The gene calls are TRBV28 and TRBJ1-2; D is uncertain. Sequencing was done on a sample of blood. The sequence came from a young woman in good health. CDR3 region: CASSLSAASYGYTF. The DNA of the CDR3 is TGTGCCAGCAGTTTATCAGCAGCTTCTTATGGCTACACCTTC.